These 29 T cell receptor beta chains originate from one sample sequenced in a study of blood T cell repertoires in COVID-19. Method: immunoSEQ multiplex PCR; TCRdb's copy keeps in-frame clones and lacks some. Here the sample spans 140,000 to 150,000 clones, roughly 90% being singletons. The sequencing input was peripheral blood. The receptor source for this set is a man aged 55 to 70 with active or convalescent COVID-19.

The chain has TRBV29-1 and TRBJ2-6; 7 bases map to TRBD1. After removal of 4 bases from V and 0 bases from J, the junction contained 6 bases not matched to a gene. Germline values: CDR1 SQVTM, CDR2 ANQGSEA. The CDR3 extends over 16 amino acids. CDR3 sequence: CSVARDRNSGANVLTF. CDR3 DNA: TGCAGCGTTGCCCGGGACAGAAACTCTGGGGCCAACGTCCTGACTTTC.

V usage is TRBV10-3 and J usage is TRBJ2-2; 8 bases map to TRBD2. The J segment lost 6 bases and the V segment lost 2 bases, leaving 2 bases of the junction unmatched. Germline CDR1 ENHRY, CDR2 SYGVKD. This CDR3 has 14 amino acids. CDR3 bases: TGTGCCATCAGTGAGAGCGGGAGTCCCGGGGAGCTGTTTTTT. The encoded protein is CAISESGSPGELFF.

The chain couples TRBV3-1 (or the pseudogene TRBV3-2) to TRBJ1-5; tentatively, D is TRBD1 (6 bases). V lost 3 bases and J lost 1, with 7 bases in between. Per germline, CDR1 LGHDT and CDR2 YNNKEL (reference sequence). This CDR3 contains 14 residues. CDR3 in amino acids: CASSHGQSNQPQHF. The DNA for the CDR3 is TGTGCCAGCAGCCATGGACAGAGCAATCAGCCCCAGCATTTT.

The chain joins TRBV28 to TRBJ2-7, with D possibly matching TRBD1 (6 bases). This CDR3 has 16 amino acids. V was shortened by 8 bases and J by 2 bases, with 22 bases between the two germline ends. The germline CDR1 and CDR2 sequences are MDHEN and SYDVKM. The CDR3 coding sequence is TGTGCCAGCGGGAGCTCAGGGACACCCACCCCCTACGAGCAGTACTTC. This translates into CASGSSGTPTPYEQYF.

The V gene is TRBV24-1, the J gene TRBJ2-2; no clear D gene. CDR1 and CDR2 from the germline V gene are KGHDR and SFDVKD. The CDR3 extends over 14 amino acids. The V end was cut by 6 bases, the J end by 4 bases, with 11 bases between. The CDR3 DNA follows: TGTGCCACCAGTCTTGGTGGCCTCACCGGGGAGCTGTTTTTT. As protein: CATSLGGLTGELFF.

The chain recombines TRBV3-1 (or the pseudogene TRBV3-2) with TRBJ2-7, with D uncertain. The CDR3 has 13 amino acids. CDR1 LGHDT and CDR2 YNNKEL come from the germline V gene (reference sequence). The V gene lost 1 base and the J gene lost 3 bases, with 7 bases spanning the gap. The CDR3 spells CASSQGRLYEQYF. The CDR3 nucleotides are TGTGCCAGCAGCCAAGGCCGACTCTACGAGCAGTACTTC.

The CDR3 loop is CASSVGSQVAGGYTF. The CDR3 DNA reads as TGTGCCAGCAGCGTAGGGTCACAGGTGGCAGGAGGCTACACCTTC. The V and J genes are TRBV9 and TRBJ1-2, with D perhaps matching TRBD1 (5 bases). V shed 0 bases and J shed 8 bases, with 17 bases lying between them. Per the germline V gene, CDR1 is SGDLS and CDR2 is YYNGEE. This CDR3 is built from 15 residues.

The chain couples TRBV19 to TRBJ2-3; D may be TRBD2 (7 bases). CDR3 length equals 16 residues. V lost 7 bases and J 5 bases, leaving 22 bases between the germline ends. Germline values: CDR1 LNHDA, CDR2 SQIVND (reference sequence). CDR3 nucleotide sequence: TGTGCCAGTAATGGGGGCCGGCGGGAGAGGAAAGATACGCAGTATTTT. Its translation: CASNGGRRERKDTQYF.

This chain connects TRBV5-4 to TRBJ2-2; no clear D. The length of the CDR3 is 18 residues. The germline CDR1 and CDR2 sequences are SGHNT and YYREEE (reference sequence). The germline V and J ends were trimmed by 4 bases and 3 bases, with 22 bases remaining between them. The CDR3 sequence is CASSLPARPGGDTGELFF. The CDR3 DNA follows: TGTGCCAGCAGCCTGCCCGCCAGACCCGGTGGAGACACCGGGGAGCTGTTTTTT.

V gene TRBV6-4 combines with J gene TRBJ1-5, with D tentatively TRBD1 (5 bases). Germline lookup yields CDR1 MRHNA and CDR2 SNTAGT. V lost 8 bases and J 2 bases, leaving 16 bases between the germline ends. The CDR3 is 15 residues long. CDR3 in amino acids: CASALQGDGNQPQHF. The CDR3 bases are TGTGCCAGCGCCCTGCAAGGGGATGGCAATCAGCCCCAGCATTTT.

In DNA, the CDR3 is TGTGCCAGCAGCTTAGGGCTTAGCACAGATACGCAGTATTTT. Its protein is CASSLGLSTDTQYF. The chain is built from TRBV7-2 and TRBJ2-3, with unresolved D. From germline, CDR1 is SGHTA and CDR2 FQGNSA. The CDR3 extends over 14 amino acids. Trimming stripped 1 base from V and 0 bases from J, with 5 bases between.

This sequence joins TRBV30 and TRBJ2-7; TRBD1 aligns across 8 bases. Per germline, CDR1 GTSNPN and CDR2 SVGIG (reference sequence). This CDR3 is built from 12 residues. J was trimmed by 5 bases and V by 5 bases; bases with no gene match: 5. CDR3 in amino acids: CAWSTGADEQYF. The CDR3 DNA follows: TGTGCCTGGTCGACAGGGGCGGACGAGCAGTACTTC.

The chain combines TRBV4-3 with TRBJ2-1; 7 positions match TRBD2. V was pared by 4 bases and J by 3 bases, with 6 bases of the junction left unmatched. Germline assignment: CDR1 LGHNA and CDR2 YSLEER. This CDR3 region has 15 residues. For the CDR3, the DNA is TGCGCCAGCAGCCCTCGGCTAGCGGACTACAATGAGCAGTTCTTC. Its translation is CASSPRLADYNEQFF.

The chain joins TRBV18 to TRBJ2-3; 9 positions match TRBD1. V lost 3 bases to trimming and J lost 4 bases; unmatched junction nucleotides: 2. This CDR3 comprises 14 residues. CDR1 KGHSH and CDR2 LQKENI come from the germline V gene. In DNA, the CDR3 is TGTGCCAGCTCACCGGGACAGGGCTCAGATACGCAGTATTTT. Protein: CASSPGQGSDTQYF.

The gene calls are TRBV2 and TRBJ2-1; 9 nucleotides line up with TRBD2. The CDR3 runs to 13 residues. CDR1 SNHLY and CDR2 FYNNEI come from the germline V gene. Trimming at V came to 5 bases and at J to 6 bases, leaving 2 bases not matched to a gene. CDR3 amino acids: CASSLAGFNEQFF. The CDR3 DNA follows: TGTGCCAGCAGTCTAGCGGGATTCAATGAGCAGTTCTTC.

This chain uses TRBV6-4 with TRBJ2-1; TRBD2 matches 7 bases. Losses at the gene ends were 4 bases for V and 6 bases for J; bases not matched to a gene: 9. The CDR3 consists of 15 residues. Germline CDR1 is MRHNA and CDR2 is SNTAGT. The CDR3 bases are TGTGCCAGCAGTGTTCGCGGGGGAGCTTCCAATGAGCAGTTCTTC. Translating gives CASSVRGGASNEQFF.

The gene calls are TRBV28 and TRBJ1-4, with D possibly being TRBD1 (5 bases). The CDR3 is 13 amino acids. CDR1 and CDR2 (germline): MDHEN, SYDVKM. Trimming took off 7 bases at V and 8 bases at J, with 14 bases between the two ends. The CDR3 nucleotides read TGTGCCAGCACACCCATGGGGGGAGAAAAACTGTTTTTT. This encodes CASTPMGGEKLFF.

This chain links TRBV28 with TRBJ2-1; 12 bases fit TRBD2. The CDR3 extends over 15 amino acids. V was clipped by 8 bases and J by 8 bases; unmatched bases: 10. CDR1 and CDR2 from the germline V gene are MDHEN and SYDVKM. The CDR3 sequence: CASGGTSGLLDEQFF. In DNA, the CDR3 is TGTGCCAGCGGGGGGACTAGCGGGTTATTGGATGAGCAGTTCTTC. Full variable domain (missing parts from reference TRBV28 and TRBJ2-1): DVKVTQSSRYLVKRTGEKVFLECVQDMDHENMFWYRQDPGLGLRLIYFSYDVKMKEKGDIPEGYSVSREKKERFSLILESASTNQTSMYLCASGGTSGLLDEQFFGPGTRLTVL.

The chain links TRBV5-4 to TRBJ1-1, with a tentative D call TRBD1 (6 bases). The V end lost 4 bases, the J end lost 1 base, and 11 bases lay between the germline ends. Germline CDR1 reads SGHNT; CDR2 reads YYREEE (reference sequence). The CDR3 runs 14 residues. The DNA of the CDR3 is TGTGCCAGCAGCCTCCGGGACAAGAACACTGAAGCTTTCTTT. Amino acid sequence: CASSLRDKNTEAFF. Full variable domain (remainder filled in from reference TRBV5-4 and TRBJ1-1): ETGVTQSPTHLIKTRGQQVTLRCSSQSGHNTVSWYQQALGQGPQFIFQYYREEENGRGNFPPRFSGLQFPNYSSELNVNALELDDSALYLCASSLRDKNTEAFFGQGTRLTVV.

CDR3 nucleotides: TGTGCCAGCAGCTTCGCCGGGAAAGGCGGAGAGACCCAGTACTTC. Its translation is CASSFAGKGGETQYF. The chain couples TRBV5-4 to TRBJ2-5, with D tentatively TRBD2 (5 bases). V was shortened by 2 bases and J by 4 bases, with 15 bases between the two germline ends. The CDR3 runs 15 residues. CDR1 and CDR2 from the germline V gene are SGHNT and YYREEE (reference sequence).

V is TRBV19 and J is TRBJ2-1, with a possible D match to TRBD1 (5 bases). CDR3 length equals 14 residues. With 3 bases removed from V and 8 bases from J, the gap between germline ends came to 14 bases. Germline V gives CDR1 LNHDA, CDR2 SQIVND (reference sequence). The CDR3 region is CASSIKIGVDEQFF. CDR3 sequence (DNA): TGTGCCAGTAGTATTAAAATAGGGGTGGATGAGCAGTTCTTC.

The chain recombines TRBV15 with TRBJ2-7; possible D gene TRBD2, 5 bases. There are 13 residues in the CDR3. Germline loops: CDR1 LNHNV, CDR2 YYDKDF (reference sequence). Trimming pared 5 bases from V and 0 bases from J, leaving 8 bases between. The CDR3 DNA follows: TGTGCCACCAGCCCCGGGAACTCCTACGAGCAGTACTTC. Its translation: CATSPGNSYEQYF.

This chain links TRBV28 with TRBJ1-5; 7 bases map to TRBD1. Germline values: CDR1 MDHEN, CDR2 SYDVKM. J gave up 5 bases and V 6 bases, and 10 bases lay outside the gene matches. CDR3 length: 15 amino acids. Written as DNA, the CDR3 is TGTGCCAGCAGCTCCCCCGACAGGGTAGATCAGCCCCAGCATTTT. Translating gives CASSSPDRVDQPQHF.

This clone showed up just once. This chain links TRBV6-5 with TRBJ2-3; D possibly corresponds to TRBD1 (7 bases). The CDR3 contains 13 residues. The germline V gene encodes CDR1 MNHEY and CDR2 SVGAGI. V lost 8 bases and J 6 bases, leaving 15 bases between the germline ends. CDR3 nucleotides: TGTGCCAGCGCGGGACAGACGGGGGATACGCAGTATTTT. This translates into CASAGQTGDTQYF.

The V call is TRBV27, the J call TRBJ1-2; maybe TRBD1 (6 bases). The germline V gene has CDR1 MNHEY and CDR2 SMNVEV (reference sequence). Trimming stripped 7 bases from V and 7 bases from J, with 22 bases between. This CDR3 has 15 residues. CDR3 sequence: CASTSSGTLRGGYTF. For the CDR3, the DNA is TGTGCCAGCACCAGCTCCGGGACACTGCGAGGTGGCTACACCTTC.

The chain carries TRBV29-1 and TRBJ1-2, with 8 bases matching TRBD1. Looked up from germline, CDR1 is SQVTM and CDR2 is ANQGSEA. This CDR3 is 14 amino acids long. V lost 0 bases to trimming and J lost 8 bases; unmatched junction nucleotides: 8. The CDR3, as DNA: TGCAGCGTTGAAGACCAGGGGGCGGCAGGCGGCTACACCTTC. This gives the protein CSVEDQGAAGGYTF. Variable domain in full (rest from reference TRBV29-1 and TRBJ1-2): SAVISQKPSRDICQRGTSLTIQCQVDSQVTMMFWYRQQPGQSLTLIATANQGSEATYESGFVIDKFPISRPNLTFSTLTVSNMSPEDSSIYLCSVEDQGAAGGYTFGSGTRLTVV.

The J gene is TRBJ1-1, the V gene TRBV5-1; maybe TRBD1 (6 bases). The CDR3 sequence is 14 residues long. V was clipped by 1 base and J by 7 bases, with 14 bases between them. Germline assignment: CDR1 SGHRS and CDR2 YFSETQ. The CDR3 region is CASSLRGGANEAFF. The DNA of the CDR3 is TGCGCCAGCAGCTTGAGGGGGGGCGCGAATGAAGCTTTCTTT.

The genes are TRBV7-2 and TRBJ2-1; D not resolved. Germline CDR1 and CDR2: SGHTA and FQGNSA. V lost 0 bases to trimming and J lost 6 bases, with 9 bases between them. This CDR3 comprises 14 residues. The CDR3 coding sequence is TGTGCCAGCAGCTTAGCTTTGGTACTCAATGAGCAGTTCTTC. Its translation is CASSLALVLNEQFF.

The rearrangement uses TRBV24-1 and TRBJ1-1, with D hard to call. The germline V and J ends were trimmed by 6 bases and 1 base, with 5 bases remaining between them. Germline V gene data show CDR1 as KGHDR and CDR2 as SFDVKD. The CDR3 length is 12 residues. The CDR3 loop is CATSTGNTEAFF. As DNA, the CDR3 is TGTGCCACCAGTACGGGGAACACTGAAGCTTTCTTT.